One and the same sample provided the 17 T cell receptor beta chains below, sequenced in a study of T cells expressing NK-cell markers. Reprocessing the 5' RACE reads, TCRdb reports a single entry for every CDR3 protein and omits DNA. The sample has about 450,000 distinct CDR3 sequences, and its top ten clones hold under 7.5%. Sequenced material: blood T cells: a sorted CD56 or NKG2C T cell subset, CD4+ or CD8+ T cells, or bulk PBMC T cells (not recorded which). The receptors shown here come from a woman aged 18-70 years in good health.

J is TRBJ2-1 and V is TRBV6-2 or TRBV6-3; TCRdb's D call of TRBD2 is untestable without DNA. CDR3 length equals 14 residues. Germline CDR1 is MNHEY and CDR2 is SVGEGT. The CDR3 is CASNLGLSGAEQFF.

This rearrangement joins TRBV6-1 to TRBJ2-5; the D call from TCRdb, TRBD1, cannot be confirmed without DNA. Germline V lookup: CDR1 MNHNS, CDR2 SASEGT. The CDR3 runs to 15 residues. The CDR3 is CASWGESGVEETQYF.

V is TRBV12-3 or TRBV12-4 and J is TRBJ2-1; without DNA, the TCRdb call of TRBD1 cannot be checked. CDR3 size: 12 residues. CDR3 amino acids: CASGQTVGEQFF.

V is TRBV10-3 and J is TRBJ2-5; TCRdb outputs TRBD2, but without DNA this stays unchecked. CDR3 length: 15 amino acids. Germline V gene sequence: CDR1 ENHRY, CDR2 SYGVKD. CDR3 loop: CAISRSGGEQETQYF.

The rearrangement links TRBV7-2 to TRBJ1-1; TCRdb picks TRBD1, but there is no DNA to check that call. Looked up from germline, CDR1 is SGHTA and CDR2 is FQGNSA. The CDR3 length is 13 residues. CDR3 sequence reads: CASSPARGTEAFF.

The CDR3 sequence is CASSSAGGVNIQYF. This sequence joins TRBV6-5 and TRBJ2-4; no DNA is available, so the TRBD2 call from TCRdb remains unchecked. Per the germline V gene, CDR1 is MNHEY and CDR2 is SVGAGI. This CDR3 contains 14 residues.

CDR3 protein: CAWMGDGGYTF. The chain is built from TRBV30 and TRBJ1-2. CDR1 and CDR2 (germline): GTSNPN, SVGIG (reference sequence). CDR3 length equals 11 residues.

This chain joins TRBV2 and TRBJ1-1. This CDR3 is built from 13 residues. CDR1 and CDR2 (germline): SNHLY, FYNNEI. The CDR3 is CASSGHVNTEAFF.

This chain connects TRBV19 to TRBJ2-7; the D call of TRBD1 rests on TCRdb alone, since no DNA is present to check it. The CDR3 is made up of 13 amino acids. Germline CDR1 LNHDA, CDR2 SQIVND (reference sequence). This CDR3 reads CASSIQGMGEQYF.

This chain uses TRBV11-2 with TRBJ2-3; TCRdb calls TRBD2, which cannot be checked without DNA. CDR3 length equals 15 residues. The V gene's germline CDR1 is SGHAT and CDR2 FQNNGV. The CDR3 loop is CASSLDKRVRVTQYF.

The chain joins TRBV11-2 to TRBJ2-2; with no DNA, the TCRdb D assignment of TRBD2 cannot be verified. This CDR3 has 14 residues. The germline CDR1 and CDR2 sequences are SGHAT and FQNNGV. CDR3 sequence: CASSFNPADGELFF.

CDR3 in amino acids: CASSDLGQGDYEQYF. This sequence joins TRBV25-1 and TRBJ2-7; the D call from TCRdb, TRBD1, cannot be confirmed without DNA. Germline V gene data show CDR1 as MGHDK and CDR2 as SYGVNS. This CDR3 contains 15 residues.

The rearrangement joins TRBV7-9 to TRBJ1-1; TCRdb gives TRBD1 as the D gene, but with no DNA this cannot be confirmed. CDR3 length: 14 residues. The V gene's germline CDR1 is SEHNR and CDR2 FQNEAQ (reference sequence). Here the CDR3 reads CASSFRGSETEAFF.

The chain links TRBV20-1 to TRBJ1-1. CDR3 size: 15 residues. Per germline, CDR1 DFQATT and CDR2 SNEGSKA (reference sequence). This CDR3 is CSARVSGALNTEAFF.

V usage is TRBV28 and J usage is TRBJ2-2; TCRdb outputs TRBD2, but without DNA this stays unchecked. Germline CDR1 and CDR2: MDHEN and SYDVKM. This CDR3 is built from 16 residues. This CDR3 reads CACSLRDSGRSGELFF.

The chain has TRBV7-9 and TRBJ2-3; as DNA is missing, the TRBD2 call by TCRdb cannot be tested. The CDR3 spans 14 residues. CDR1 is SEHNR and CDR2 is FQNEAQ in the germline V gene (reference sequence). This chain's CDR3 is CASSATRSTDTQYF.

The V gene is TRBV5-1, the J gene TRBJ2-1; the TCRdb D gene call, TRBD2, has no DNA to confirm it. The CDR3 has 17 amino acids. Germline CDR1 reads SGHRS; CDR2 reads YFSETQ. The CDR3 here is CASSLERLVGVYNEQFF.